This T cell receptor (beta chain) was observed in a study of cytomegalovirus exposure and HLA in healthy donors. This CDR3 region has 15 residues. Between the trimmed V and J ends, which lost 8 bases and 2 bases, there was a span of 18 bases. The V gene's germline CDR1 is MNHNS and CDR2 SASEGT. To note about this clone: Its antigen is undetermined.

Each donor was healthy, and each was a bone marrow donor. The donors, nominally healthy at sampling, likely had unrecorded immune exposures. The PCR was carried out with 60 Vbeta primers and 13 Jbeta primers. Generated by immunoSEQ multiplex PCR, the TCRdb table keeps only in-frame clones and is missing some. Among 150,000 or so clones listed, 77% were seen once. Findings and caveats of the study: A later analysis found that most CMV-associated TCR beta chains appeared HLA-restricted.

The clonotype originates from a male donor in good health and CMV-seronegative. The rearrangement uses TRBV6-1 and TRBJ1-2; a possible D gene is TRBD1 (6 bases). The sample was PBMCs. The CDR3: CASGGADAGNYGYTF. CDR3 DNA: TGTGCCAGCGGGGGGGCGGACGCAGGCAACTATGGCTACACCTTC.